The entry that follows covers one TCR beta chain sequence. TCRdb called the 5' RACE reads again in MiXCR, with one record for every CDR3 protein. This sample has about 350,000 distinct CDR3 sequences, with about 13% found just once. This sample is part of a study of T-cell memory formation after mild COVID-19. Germline V lookup: CDR1 SGHAT, CDR2 FQDESV (reference sequence). Trimming took off 5 bases at V and 9 bases at J, with 9 bases between the two ends. The CDR3 has 11 amino acids. J is TRBJ2-3 and V is TRBV11-1; the D gene is possibly TRBD2 (5 bases). The sequenced sample was PBMCs or a T cell subset sorted from them (not recorded which). The TCR originated in a man aged 18 to 29 who had mild COVID-19 (a few samples of this study predate the infection). Cell type and time point are not known. Here the CDR3 DNA reads TGTGCCAGCAGCGAAGCGGAGACGCAGTATTTT. Residues: CASSEAETQYF. The full variable domain, rest sourced from reference TRBV11-1 and TRBJ2-3, is EAEVAQSPRYKITEKSQAVAFWCDPISGHATLYWYRQILGQGPELLVQFQDESVVDDSQLPKDRFSAERLKGVDSTLKIQPAELGDSAMYLCASSEAETQYFGPGTRLTVL.